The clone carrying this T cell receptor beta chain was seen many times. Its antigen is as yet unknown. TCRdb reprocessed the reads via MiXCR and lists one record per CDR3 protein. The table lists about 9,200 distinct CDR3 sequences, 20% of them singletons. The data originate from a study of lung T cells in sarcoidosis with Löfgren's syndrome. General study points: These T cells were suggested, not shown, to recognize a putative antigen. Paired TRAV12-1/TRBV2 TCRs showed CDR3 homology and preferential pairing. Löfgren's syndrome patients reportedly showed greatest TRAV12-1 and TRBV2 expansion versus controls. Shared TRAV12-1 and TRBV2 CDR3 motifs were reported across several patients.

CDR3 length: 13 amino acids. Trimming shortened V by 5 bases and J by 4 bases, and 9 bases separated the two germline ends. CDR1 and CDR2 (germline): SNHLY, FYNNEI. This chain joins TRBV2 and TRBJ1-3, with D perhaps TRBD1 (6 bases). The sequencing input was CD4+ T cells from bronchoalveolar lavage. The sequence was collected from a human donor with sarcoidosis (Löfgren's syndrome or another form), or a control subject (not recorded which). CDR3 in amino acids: CASSSGEGNTIYF. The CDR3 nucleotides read TGTGCCAGCAGTTCAGGGGAAGGAAACACCATATATTTT.